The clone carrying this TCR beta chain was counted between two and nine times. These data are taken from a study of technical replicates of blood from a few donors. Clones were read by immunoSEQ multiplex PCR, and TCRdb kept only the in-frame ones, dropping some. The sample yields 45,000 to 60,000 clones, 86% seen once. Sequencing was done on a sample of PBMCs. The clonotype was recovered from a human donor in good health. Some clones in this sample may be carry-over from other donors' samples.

CDR3 nucleotides: TGCGCCAGCAGTCAATACACGGCGGGTGGAGTTGAAGCTTTCTTT. Translated: CASSQYTAGGVEAFF. This chain uses TRBV4-3 with TRBJ1-1, with D unclear. Germline CDR1 LGHNA, CDR2 YSLEER. The CDR3 consists of 15 residues. V was pared by 6 bases and J by 7 bases, with 21 bases between.